The rows below give T cell receptor beta chains drawn from one sample of a study of cytomegalovirus exposure and HLA in healthy donors. This table comes from immunoSEQ multiplex PCR, and its TCRdb copy is limited to in-frame clones, with some not included. In the table there are some 200,000 clones, 82% of which are singletons. Sequenced sample: PBMCs. The origin of the receptors is a woman in her fifties or sixties in good health and CMV-seropositive. CDR3s include the opening cysteine and the closing phenylalanine or tryptophan.

V gene: TRBV19; J gene: TRBJ1-2; CDR3 length: 14; CDR3 protein: CASSMSQGIYGYTF
V gene: TRBV28; J gene: TRBJ2-7; CDR3 length: 11; CDR3 protein: CASSFGTEQYF
V gene: TRBV5-4; J gene: TRBJ2-3; CDR3 length: 16; CDR3 protein: CASSLAVGGAVDTQYF
V gene: TRBV19; J gene: TRBJ1-2; CDR3 length: 15; CDR3 protein: CASSRGTDLAYGYTF
V gene: TRBV2; J gene: TRBJ2-7; CDR3 length: 11; CDR3 protein: CASKTAYEQYF
V gene: TRBV5-4; J gene: TRBJ2-7; CDR3 length: 15; CDR3 protein: CASSPNGGGYYEQYF
V gene: TRBV6-6; J gene: TRBJ1-2; CDR3 length: 13; CDR3 protein: CASSTTGSYGYTF
V gene: TRBV6-1; J gene: TRBJ2-3; CDR3 length: 14; CDR3 protein: CASRASGRGVTQYF
V gene: TRBV14; J gene: TRBJ1-2; CDR3 length: 13; CDR3 protein: CASSPGEGWRYTF
V gene: TRBV27; J gene: TRBJ1-4; CDR3 length: 18; CDR3 protein: CASSSQGQRRVANEKLFF
V gene: TRBV6-5; J gene: TRBJ1-4; CDR3 length: 12; CDR3 protein: CASRTSSEKLFF
V gene: TRBV5-4; J gene: TRBJ2-1; CDR3 length: 17; CDR3 protein: CASSLAWIRGNHNGQFF
V gene: TRBV2; J gene: TRBJ1-6; CDR3 length: 16; CDR3 protein: CASSGQASSYNSPLHF
V gene: TRBV4-1; J gene: TRBJ2-7; CDR3 length: 16; CDR3 protein: CASSQRIMTSDYEQYF
V gene: TRBV11-3; J gene: TRBJ2-7; CDR3 length: 16; CDR3 protein: CASSLLGSAFSYEQYF
V gene: TRBV7-9; J gene: TRBJ2-3; CDR3 length: 13; CDR3 protein: CASSSGTTDTQYF
V gene: TRBV7-3; J gene: TRBJ2-6; CDR3 length: 13; CDR3 protein: CASSPSGANGLTF
V gene: TRBV7-9; J gene: TRBJ2-5; CDR3 length: 16; CDR3 protein: CSSSFYASGGQETQYF
V gene: TRBV11-2; J gene: TRBJ2-7; CDR3 length: 15; CDR3 protein: CASSLDGTVAYEQYF
V gene: TRBV5-6; J gene: TRBJ2-7; CDR3 length: 14; CDR3 protein: CASSLGSGSYEQYF
V gene: TRBV28; J gene: TRBJ1-3; CDR3 length: 15; CDR3 protein: CASRPQGSSGNTIYF
V gene: TRBV2; J gene: TRBJ2-7; CDR3 length: 14; CDR3 protein: CASRPRGPFYEQYF
V gene: TRBV11-1; J gene: TRBJ2-6; CDR3 length: 17; CDR3 protein: CASGPGRPSSGANVLTF
V gene: TRBV5-5; J gene: TRBJ2-1; CDR3 length: 16; CDR3 protein: CASSLIASGRNNEQFF
V gene: TRBV19; J gene: TRBJ1-1; CDR3 length: 15; CDR3 protein: CASSRADRPNTEAFF
V gene: TRBV11-2; J gene: TRBJ2-3; CDR3 length: 14; CDR3 protein: CASSLGLAGDTQYF
V gene: TRBV6-1; J gene: TRBJ2-3; CDR3 length: 16; CDR3 protein: CASSENLAELTDTQYF
V gene: TRBV28; J gene: TRBJ2-7; CDR3 length: 18; CDR3 protein: CASSLVGRLAGVKYEQYF
V gene: TRBV30; J gene: TRBJ2-5; CDR3 length: 15; CDR3 protein: CAWSALFRGKETQYF
V gene: TRBV2; J gene: TRBJ2-1; CDR3 length: 16; CDR3 protein: CATVPSGGSSYNEQFF
V gene: TRBV18; J gene: TRBJ2-3; CDR3 length: 16; CDR3 protein: CASSATGGSSTDTQYF
V gene: TRBV18; J gene: .; CDR3 length: 12; CDR3 protein: CASSPSSYEQYF
V gene: TRBV30; J gene: TRBJ1-3; CDR3 length: 14; CDR3 protein: CAWRTRDSRNTIYF